This entry lists 26 T cell receptor beta chains sequenced from one sample in a study of blood T cell repertoires in COVID-19. Data came from immunoSEQ multiplex PCR; TCRdb stores just in-frame clones and leaves some out. The sample holds about 490,000 clones, approximately 85% seen once. Sequencing input: peripheral blood. The receptors were sampled from a human donor in a cohort sampled during active COVID-19.

The rearrangement links TRBV18 to TRBJ1-1; 7 nucleotides agree with TRBD1. This CDR3 has 13 amino acids. The V gene's germline CDR1 is KGHSH and CDR2 LQKENI. The V segment lost 4 bases and the J segment 6 bases; nucleotides outside the gene matches: 5. CDR3 residues: CASSRQGEAEAFF. The CDR3 DNA follows: TGTGCCAGCTCACGACAGGGAGAGGCTGAAGCTTTCTTT.

The chain employs TRBV5-1 and TRBJ2-7, with unresolved D. Germline values: CDR1 SGHRS, CDR2 YFSETQ. The CDR3 is 14 amino acids. Trimming pared 0 bases from V and 1 base from J, leaving 8 bases between. The CDR3 sequence: CASSLELLSYEQYF. CDR3 coding DNA: TGCGCCAGCAGCTTGGAACTTCTATCCTACGAGCAGTACTTC. The entire variable domain, with the rest obtained from reference TRBV5-1 and TRBJ2-7, is as follows: KAGVTQTPRYLIKTRGQQVTLSCSPISGHRSVSWYQQTPGQGLQFLFEYFSETQRNKGNFPGRFSGRQFSNSRSEMNVSTLELGDSALYLCASSLELLSYEQYFGPGTRLTVT.

As concerns this clone: The identical CDR3 is also encoded by other nucleotide sequences in the sample. This rearrangement joins TRBV30 to TRBJ1-5; weak D call: TRBD1 (5 bases). The CDR3 is 13 residues long. The ends were cut back, 5 bases at V and 1 base at J, with 9 bases in the middle. In germline, CDR1 is GTSNPN, CDR2 SVGIG (reference sequence). The CDR3 DNA is TGTGCCTGGTCTCAGGGAAGCAATCAGCCCCAGCATTTT. Translation: CAWSQGSNQPQHF. The variable domain in full, with the rest retrieved from reference TRBV30 and TRBJ1-5, is SQTIHQWPATLVQPVGSPLSLECTVEGTSNPNLYWYRQAAGRGLQLLFYSVGIGQISSEVPQNLSASRPQDRQFILSSKKLLLSDSGFYLCAWSQGSNQPQHFGDGTRLSIL.

This clone appeared once. This chain connects TRBV5-8 to TRBJ1-4, with D hard to call. V was shortened by 4 bases and J by 5 bases, with 15 bases between the two germline ends. CDR3 length: 15 residues. CDR1 and CDR2 from the germline V gene are SGHTS and YDEGEE. CDR3 protein: CASSVTSGGNEKLFF. The DNA of the CDR3 is TGTGCCAGCAGCGTAACAAGTGGCGGAAATGAAAAACTGTTTTTT.

The chain employs TRBV7-9 and TRBJ2-7; D is undetermined. The germline gives CDR1 SEHNR, CDR2 FQNEAQ (reference sequence). The V end was cut by 2 bases, the J end by 1 base, with 9 bases between. This CDR3 contains 14 residues. The CDR3 spells CASSLMADSYEQYF. The CDR3 DNA is TGTGCCAGCAGCTTAATGGCAGATTCCTACGAGCAGTACTTC.

The chain is built from TRBV2 and TRBJ2-3; TRBD1 might be the D (5 bases). The CDR3 is 14 residues long. Germline V gives CDR1 SNHLY, CDR2 FYNNEI. Trimming stripped 7 bases from V and 2 bases from J, with 13 bases between. The CDR3 loop reads CASTKDRNTDTQYF. The CDR3, as DNA: TGTGCCAGCACCAAAGACAGAAACACAGATACGCAGTATTTT.

The V gene is TRBV30, the J gene TRBJ2-1, with 8 bases that match TRBD2. Germline-derived CDR1 and CDR2 are GTSNPN and SVGIG (reference sequence). The CDR3 is made up of 13 amino acids. With V trimmed by 3 bases and J by 5 bases, 3 bases remained unmatched. CDR3 sequence reads: CAWSQRGNNEQFF. Written as DNA, the CDR3 is TGTGCCTGGAGCCAGCGGGGGAACAATGAGCAGTTCTTC.

This rearrangement joins TRBV7-2 to TRBJ1-2; unclear D gene. The germline V gene has CDR1 SGHTA and CDR2 FQGNSA. V shed 2 bases and J shed 1 base, with 8 bases lying between them. This CDR3 has 14 amino acids. The CDR3 sequence is CASSLNQVNYGYTF. Written as DNA, the CDR3 is TGTGCCAGCAGCTTAAACCAGGTTAACTATGGCTACACCTTC.

This clone showed up just once. V gene TRBV30 combines with J gene TRBJ1-4; TRBD1 is a possible D gene (6 bases). The CDR3 is made up of 17 amino acids. CDR1 is GTSNPN and CDR2 is SVGIG in the germline V gene (reference sequence). V gave up 0 bases and J gave up 8 bases, with 22 bases separating them. DNA for the CDR3: TGTGCCTGGAGTGTACGTACAGGGAAAAGCTTTGAGGAAAAACTGTTTTTT. Translated: CAWSVRTGKSFEEKLFF.

The J gene is TRBJ2-2, the V gene TRBV29-1, with 9 bases that match TRBD2. This CDR3 is 14 amino acids long. V trimming: 5 bases; J trimming: 2 bases; junction bases outside the gene matches: 3. Looked up from germline, CDR1 is SQVTM and CDR2 is ANQGSEA. The CDR3 DNA follows: TGCAGCGTTCGGACTAGCGTCAACACCGGGGAGCTGTTTTTT. This translates into CSVRTSVNTGELFF.

The V gene is TRBV6-6, the J gene TRBJ2-5; a weak D match, TRBD1 (6 bases). The germline V gene encodes CDR1 MNHNY and CDR2 SVGAGI (reference sequence). This CDR3 comprises 15 residues. The ends were cut back, 0 bases at V and 5 bases at J, with 13 bases in the middle. The CDR3 region has the DNA TGTGCCAGCAGTTACTCTCAAGGGGGTCGGGAGACCCAGTACTTC. It translates to CASSYSQGGRETQYF.

This clone was seen only once. V and J are TRBV19 and TRBJ1-4; D not certain. This CDR3 is 14 amino acids long. The V gene lost 4 bases and the J gene lost 3 bases, with 9 bases spanning the gap. Germline loops: CDR1 LNHDA, CDR2 SQIVND (reference sequence). The CDR3 sequence: CASSTGMANEKLFF. The DNA for the CDR3 is TGTGCCAGTAGTACCGGGATGGCTAATGAAAAACTGTTTTTT.

V is TRBV27 and J is TRBJ2-2; 9 positions match TRBD1. Germline V CDR1 and CDR2: MNHEY, SMNVEV (reference sequence). The V and J ends lost 3 bases and 4 bases, in that order; junction bases with no gene match: 9. The CDR3 spans 17 residues. In DNA, the CDR3 is TGTGCCAGCAGTTTTCCTACAGGGGGCGCAGTCACCGGGGAGCTGTTTTTT. Translation: CASSFPTGGAVTGELFF.

The chain carries TRBV2 and TRBJ2-5; 11 nucleotides line up with TRBD2. Germline values: CDR1 SNHLY, CDR2 FYNNEI. The CDR3 is made up of 15 amino acids. The trim removed 7 bases at V and 2 bases at J, leaving 6 bases unmatched. The CDR3 spells CASTEGLAAQETQYF. CDR3 in DNA: TGTGCCAGCACTGAGGGACTAGCGGCTCAAGAGACCCAGTACTTC.

The count of this clone is one. This chain uses TRBV11-2 with TRBJ2-7; perhaps TRBD1 as D (5 bases). This CDR3 has 16 residues. CDR1 is SGHAT, CDR2 FQNNGV, per germline. V was pared by 5 bases and J by 4 bases, with 21 bases between. CDR3: CASSVAPGRGGYEQYF. The CDR3 DNA sequence: TGTGCCAGCAGCGTAGCCCCAGGGCGCGGTGGGTACGAGCAGTACTTC.

The V gene is TRBV7-2, the J gene TRBJ2-7, with 8 bases lining up with TRBD2. The CDR3 is made up of 15 amino acids. Trimming removed 3 bases from V and 2 bases from J; junction bases left unmatched: 6. Germline V gives CDR1 SGHTA, CDR2 FQGNSA. As DNA, the CDR3 is TGTGCCAGCAGCTTCGTGGGCGGGGGGACCTACGAGCAGTACTTC. As protein: CASSFVGGGTYEQYF.

CDR3 residues: CASGLSGNPITQQYF. The CDR3 DNA follows: TGTGCCAGCGGTCTCTCGGGGAACCCGATTACGCAGCAGTACTTC. V gene TRBV6-6 combines with J gene TRBJ2-7; D might be TRBD2 (5 bases). This CDR3 is built from 15 residues. Germline lookup yields CDR1 MNHNY and CDR2 SVGAGI (reference sequence). Trimming left V 8 bases short and J 8 bases short, with 25 bases between.

The chain carries TRBV18 and TRBJ2-3; TRBD2 matches at 7 bases. CDR1 is KGHSH, CDR2 LQKENI, per germline. Trimming removed 2 bases from V and 5 bases from J; junction bases left unmatched: 4. The CDR3 is made up of 14 amino acids. The CDR3: CASSPGLVGDTQYF. DNA of the CDR3: TGTGCCAGCTCACCAGGACTAGTCGGAGATACGCAGTATTTT. The full variable domain, rest sourced from reference TRBV18 and TRBJ2-3, is NAGVMQNPRHLVRRRGQEARLRCSPMKGHSHVYWYRQLPEEGLKFMVYLQKENIIDESGMPKERFSAEFPKEGPSILRIQQVVRGDSAAYFCASSPGLVGDTQYFGPGTRLTVL.

The chain links TRBV30 to TRBJ2-7; TRBD2 aligns across 10 bases. V lost 5 bases, J lost 7 bases, and 11 bases stayed unmatched. The CDR3 spans 14 residues. CDR1 is GTSNPN and CDR2 is SVGIG in the germline V gene (reference sequence). The CDR3 loop is CAWEREGPEREQYF. The CDR3, as DNA: TGTGCCTGGGAGCGGGAGGGCCCGGAACGTGAGCAGTACTTC.

The rearrangement uses TRBV6-5 and TRBJ2-1; D remains unclear. The germline V gene encodes CDR1 MNHEY and CDR2 SVGAGI. The CDR3 runs 13 residues. Trimming removed 7 bases at V and 0 bases at J, with 7 bases between. The DNA for the CDR3 is TGTGCCAGCAAAGCAAGCTCCTACAATGAGCAGTTCTTC. Its translation: CASKASSYNEQFF.

This clone came up once. V is TRBV14 and J is TRBJ2-1, with 7 bases that match TRBD2. This CDR3 region has 18 residues. V dropped 0 bases and J dropped 1; count of bases not matched to a gene: 9. Germline lookup yields CDR1 SGHDN and CDR2 FVKESK. The CDR3 coding sequence is TGTGCCAGCAGCCAAGAGACTCCGGGACTAAGGTCCTACAATGAGCAGTTCTTC. It specifies CASSQETPGLRSYNEQFF. Drawing the rest from reference TRBV14 and TRBJ2-1, the complete variable domain is EAGVTQFPSHSVIEKGQTVTLRCDPISGHDNLYWYRRVMGKEIKFLLHFVKESKQDESGMPNNRFLAERTGGTYSTLKVQPAELEDSGVYFCASSQETPGLRSYNEQFFGPGTRLTVL.

V is TRBV2 and J is TRBJ2-2; TRBD2 matches 13 bases. CDR3 size: 19 residues. Germline V gives CDR1 SNHLY, CDR2 FYNNEI. V lost 4 bases to trimming and J lost 1 base; unmatched junction nucleotides: 9. The CDR3 region is CASSGRTSGSGLNTGELFF. The DNA of the CDR3 is TGTGCCAGCAGTGGAAGGACTAGCGGGAGCGGGCTGAACACCGGGGAGCTGTTTTTT.

The V call is TRBV18, the J call TRBJ2-7; tentative D call: TRBD1 (6 bases). The V gene lost 3 bases and the J gene lost 4 bases, with 16 bases spanning the gap. The germline gives CDR1 KGHSH, CDR2 LQKENI. This CDR3 is built from 15 residues. This CDR3 reads CASSPGARSLYEQYF. The CDR3 nucleotides are TGTGCCAGCTCACCGGGGGCCCGGTCCCTTTACGAGCAGTACTTC. The complete variable domain, with remaining parts taken from reference TRBV18 and TRBJ2-7, reads NAGVMQNPRHLVRRRGQEARLRCSPMKGHSHVYWYRQLPEEGLKFMVYLQKENIIDESGMPKERFSAEFPKEGPSILRIQQVVRGDSAAYFCASSPGARSLYEQYFGPGTRLTVT.

The chain joins TRBV7-3 to TRBJ2-3, with D perhaps matching TRBD2 (6 bases). This CDR3 has 13 amino acids. Germline V gene sequence: CDR1 SGHTA, CDR2 FQGTGA. V was trimmed by 8 bases and J by 5 bases, leaving 14 bases between them. Here the CDR3 reads CASCETREDTQYF. Here the CDR3 DNA reads TGTGCCAGCTGCGAGACTAGAGAAGATACGCAGTATTTT.

The V gene is TRBV28, the J gene TRBJ1-3; 7 bases are a match to TRBD1. The germline gives CDR1 MDHEN, CDR2 SYDVKM. The length of the CDR3 is 15 residues. Germline trimming cut 5 bases from V and 0 bases from J; bases unmatched to any gene: 4. CDR3 residues: CASSADRDSGNTIYF. CDR3 bases: TGTGCCAGCAGTGCCGACAGGGACTCTGGAAACACCATATATTTT.

The chain links TRBV4-3 to TRBJ2-1; the match to TRBD2 covers 10 bases. CDR3 length equals 20 residues. Germline CDR1 reads LGHNA; CDR2 reads YSLEER. V shed 0 bases and J 0 bases; nucleotides not matched to a gene: 11. CDR3 nucleotide sequence: TGCGCCAGCAGCCAAGAAGTGGGGACTAGCGCCCAGAGCTCCTACAATGAGCAGTTCTTC. Amino acids: CASSQEVGTSAQSSYNEQFF.